The clone carrying this T cell receptor (beta chain) has only one observation. This entry is derived from a study of blood T cells in healthy people across ages. Germline V CDR1 and CDR2: MNHEY, SVGEGT. V was trimmed by 7 bases and J by 0 bases, leaving 22 bases between them. The CDR3 extends over 18 amino acids. A J-beta primer mix and a sample-barcoded 5' primer were used in a second PCR of roughly 7 to 12 cycles. One entry per CDR3 protein results from TCRdb running MiXCR on the 5' RACE reads. The table includes approximately 770,000 distinct CDR3 sequences, roughly 60% detected once. Sequenced sample: blood. The J gene is TRBJ1-5, the V gene TRBV6-2 or TRBV6-3; the D is unclear. The clonotype comes from a young man in good health. The CDR3 reads CASTESRESLYSNQPQHF. In DNA form, the CDR3 reads TGTGCCAGCACTGAAAGCCGGGAAAGCCTTTATAGCAATCAGCCCCAGCATTTT.